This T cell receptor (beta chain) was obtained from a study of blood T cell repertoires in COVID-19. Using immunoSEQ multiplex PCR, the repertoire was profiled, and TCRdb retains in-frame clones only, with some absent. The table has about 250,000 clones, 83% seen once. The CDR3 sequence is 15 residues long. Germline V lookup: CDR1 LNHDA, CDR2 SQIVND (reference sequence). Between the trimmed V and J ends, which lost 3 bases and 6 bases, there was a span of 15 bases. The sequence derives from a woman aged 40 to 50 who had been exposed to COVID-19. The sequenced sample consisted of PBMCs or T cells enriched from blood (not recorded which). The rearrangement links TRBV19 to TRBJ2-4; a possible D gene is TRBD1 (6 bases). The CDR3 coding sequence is TGTGCCAGTAGTATTGGGGGCCCGGTACTAAACATTCAGTACTTC. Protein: CASSIGGPVLNIQYF.